The 21 T cell receptor beta chains presented below share a single source sample, sequenced in a study of blood T cells in healthy people across ages. A sample-barcoded 5' primer and a J-beta primer mix were used in a second PCR of roughly 7 to 11 cycles. TCRdb re-called the 5' RACE reads through MiXCR, storing one row per CDR3 protein. The sample shows around 500,000 distinct CDR3 sequences, 45% to 55% of them seen only once. The sample was blood. The receptors were gathered from a man older than 75 in good health.

The chain uses TRBV7-9 and TRBJ2-2; the D gene is possibly TRBD1 (5 bases). The length of the CDR3 is 15 residues. Germline V gene data show CDR1 as SEHNR and CDR2 as FQNEAQ (reference sequence). The germline V and J ends were trimmed by 6 bases and 3 bases, with 14 bases remaining between them. The chain's CDR3 is CASSVRAPDTGELFF. In DNA, the CDR3 is TGTGCCAGCAGTGTCAGGGCACCGGACACCGGGGAGCTGTTTTTT.

This clonotype has only a few counts. The rearrangement uses TRBV7-2 and TRBJ1-2, with 8 bases lining up with TRBD1. With 4 bases clipped from V and 5 bases from J, the junction kept 6 bases outside the gene matches. Germline V CDR1 and CDR2: SGHTA, FQGNSA. The CDR3 loop spans 14 amino acids. The CDR3 nucleotides read TGTGCCAGCAGCTCCCCGGGACAGGTTTATGGCTACACCTTC. It encodes CASSSPGQVYGYTF.

This chain uses TRBV9 with TRBJ1-5; perhaps TRBD1 as D (5 bases). V was trimmed by 2 bases and J by 1 base, leaving 7 bases between them. CDR3 length: 14 amino acids. The V gene's germline CDR1 is SGDLS and CDR2 YYNGEE. The CDR3 nucleotides read TGTGCCAGCAGCGTGGGGGGGAGCAATCAGCCCCAGCATTTT. Translating it yields CASSVGGSNQPQHF.

V gene TRBV20-1 combines with J gene TRBJ2-1, with TRBD2 matching 10 bases. Germline CDR1 and CDR2: DFQATT and SNEGSKA (reference sequence). The CDR3 length is 13 residues. Trimming took 3 bases from V and 10 from J; bases not matched to a gene: 6. DNA for the CDR3: TGCAGTGCTAGTGGACTAGCGGACGGAGAGCAGTTCTTC. This sequence encodes CSASGLADGEQFF.

The rearrangement uses TRBV5-1 and TRBJ2-7, with TRBD1 identical over 11 bases. Trimming removed 2 bases from V and 7 bases from J; junction bases left unmatched: 5. This CDR3 has 14 amino acids. Germline CDR1 SGHRS, CDR2 YFSETQ. CDR3 sequence reads: CASSFLDRGHEQYF. CDR3 bases: TGCGCCAGCAGCTTCCTGGACAGGGGGCATGAGCAGTACTTC.

This clonotype was detected only a few times. The chain is built from TRBV7-3 and TRBJ2-1; a weak D match, TRBD2 (5 bases). Germline assignment: CDR1 SGHTA and CDR2 FQGTGA. The V end lost 5 bases, the J end lost 5 bases, and 19 bases lay between the germline ends. The CDR3 consists of 16 residues. CDR3 amino acids: CASSHGRWGANNEQFF. The CDR3, as DNA: TGTGCCAGCAGCCACGGGCGGTGGGGAGCCAACAATGAGCAGTTCTTC. The full variable domain, in which reference TRBV7-3 and TRBJ2-1 provide the parts outside the CDR3, is GAGVSQTPSNKVTEKGKYVELRCDPISGHTALYWYRQSLGQGPEFLIYFQGTGAADDSGLPNDRFFAVRPEGSVSTLKIQRTERGDSAVYLCASSHGRWGANNEQFFGPGTRLTVL.

This clonotype occurred a few times. The rearrangement links TRBV7-2 to TRBJ2-1; 7 bases are shared with TRBD2. This CDR3 has 16 amino acids. The J segment lost 4 bases and the V segment lost 4 bases, leaving 10 bases of the junction unmatched. CDR1 is SGHTA and CDR2 is FQGNSA in the germline V gene. CDR3 sequence: CASSSVAGGTYNEQFF. The CDR3 bases are TGTGCCAGCAGCTCCGTAGCGGGTGGAACTTACAATGAGCAGTTCTTC. Using reference TRBV7-2 and TRBJ2-1 for the parts outside the CDR3, the full variable domain is GAGVSQSPSNKVTEKGKDVELRCDPISGHTALYWYRQSLGQGLEFLIYFQGNSAPDKSGLPSDRFSAERTGGSVSTLTIQRTQQEDSAVYLCASSSVAGGTYNEQFFGPGTRLTVL.

The J gene is TRBJ2-2, the V gene TRBV4-3; a possible D gene is TRBD2 (5 bases). The CDR3 spans 17 residues. Per germline, CDR1 LGHNA and CDR2 YSLEER. V was pared by 5 bases and J by 4 bases, with 20 bases between. The CDR3 here is CASSSTGGARGTGELFF. Written as DNA, the CDR3 is TGCGCCAGCAGCTCAACGGGCGGAGCTCGGGGCACCGGGGAGCTGTTTTTT.

This clonotype was detected a few times. This sequence joins TRBV5-1 and TRBJ2-5, with 7 bases identical to TRBD2. V lost 6 bases, J lost 5 bases, and 13 bases stayed unmatched. The V gene's germline CDR1 is SGHRS and CDR2 YFSETQ. The CDR3 runs to 15 residues. In DNA, the CDR3 is TGCGCCAGCACACGGGACGCCTTAGCGGGCGAGACCCAGTACTTC. It yields the protein CASTRDALAGETQYF.

The V and J genes are TRBV7-3 and TRBJ2-1; 10 bases align to TRBD2. The CDR3 has 16 amino acids. From germline, CDR1 is SGHTA and CDR2 FQGTGA. V gave up 3 bases and J gave up 5 bases; unmatched junction bases: 7. The CDR3, as DNA: TGTGCCAGCAGCTTTCCAGCGGGGGGGCTAGACAATGAGCAGTTCTTC. Translation gives CASSFPAGGLDNEQFF.

The chain has TRBV20-1 and TRBJ2-7, with 11 bases identical to TRBD1. The CDR3 length is 13 residues. Germline V gene sequence: CDR1 DFQATT, CDR2 SNEGSKA (reference sequence). V shed 5 bases and J 4 bases; nucleotides not matched to a gene: 4. CDR3: CSADRDRGYEQYF. CDR3 nucleotides: TGCAGTGCTGACCGGGACAGGGGGTACGAGCAGTACTTC.

This clonotype was observed a few times. One base away lies a much larger clone, so this may be a sequencing read error. The chain combines TRBV25-1 with TRBJ1-4; TRBD1 matches at 7 bases. The V and J ends lost 2 bases and 5 bases, in that order; junction bases with no gene match: 5. Germline CDR1 and CDR2: MGHDK and SYGVNS. The CDR3 runs 15 residues. CDR3 sequence reads: CASSEDLTGNEKLFF. The CDR3 nucleotides are TGTGCCAGCAGTGAAGATCTGACAGGGAATGAAAAACTGTTTTTT.

The V and J genes are TRBV7-3 and TRBJ2-1, with TRBD2 matching 8 bases. CDR3 length: 15 residues. Germline values: CDR1 SGHTA, CDR2 FQGTGA. V shed 1 base and J 3 bases; nucleotides not matched to a gene: 2. In nucleotides, the CDR3 is TGTGCCAGCAGCTTAAGTAGCGGGAACTACAATGAGCAGTTCTTC. It translates to CASSLSSGNYNEQFF.

The J gene is TRBJ1-2, the V gene TRBV20-1, with D unresolved. The germline V and J ends were trimmed by 3 bases and 4 bases, with 12 bases remaining between them. The CDR3 runs 13 residues. Germline-derived CDR1 and CDR2 are DFQATT and SNEGSKA (reference sequence). The chain's CDR3 is CSASAGGVYGYTF. The CDR3 region has the DNA TGCAGTGCTAGCGCCGGCGGGGTCTATGGCTACACCTTC.

This rearrangement joins TRBV4-1 to TRBJ2-4; D unresolved. The V end lost 0 bases, the J end lost 1 base, and 16 bases lay between the germline ends. The germline gives CDR1 MGHRA, CDR2 YSYEKL. The CDR3 runs to 18 residues. CDR3 amino acids: CASSQDSQATAAKNIQYF. The DNA for the CDR3 is TGCGCCAGCAGCCAAGATTCCCAGGCCACCGCGGCCAAAAACATTCAGTACTTC.

In DNA, the CDR3 is TGTGCCAGCAGCTTTCAGCGGGGGAGCACCGGGGAGCTGTTTTTT. It codes for CASSFQRGSTGELFF. This chain links TRBV11-2 with TRBJ2-2; 8 bases are a match to TRBD2. The CDR3 has 15 amino acids. CDR1 is SGHAT, CDR2 FQNNGV, per germline. Trimming cost V 3 bases and J 4 bases; bases outside gene matches: 4.

The rearrangement links TRBV11-3 to TRBJ1-5; D gene uncertain. The V and J ends lost 5 bases and 0 bases respectively, with 8 bases between them. The CDR3 length is 14 residues. CDR1 SGHNT and CDR2 YENEEA come from the germline V gene. The CDR3 sequence is CASSRRDSNQPQHF. The CDR3 nucleotides read TGTGCCAGCAGCCGGAGAGATAGCAATCAGCCCCAGCATTTT.

This chain joins TRBV11-3 and TRBJ2-3; 8 positions match TRBD1. The CDR3 loop spans 14 amino acids. V lost 3 bases and J lost 2; bases outside the gene matches: 1. Germline V lookup: CDR1 SGHNT, CDR2 YENEEA. CDR3 in DNA: TGTGCCAGCAGCTTGGGACAGGACACAGATACGCAGTATTTT. Protein product: CASSLGQDTDTQYF.

This clonotype has more than one count but fewer than ten. In nucleotides, the CDR3 is TGCAGTGCTAGAGGACTAGCGGGAGGGCCGGGGCAGTTCTTC. Residues: CSARGLAGGPGQFF. The chain is built from TRBV20-1 and TRBJ2-1, with 14 bases lining up with TRBD2. With 1 base clipped from V and 12 bases from J, the junction kept 5 bases outside the gene matches. This CDR3 comprises 14 residues. Per germline, CDR1 DFQATT and CDR2 SNEGSKA (reference sequence).

About this clonotype: At one of its ends the junction is not consistent with the germline gene, which may arise from a read error. This sequence joins TRBV4-3 and TRBJ2-3, with D possibly TRBD2 on 6 matching bases. The germline gives CDR1 LGHNA, CDR2 YSLEER. The CDR3 is 16 amino acids. The CDR3 sequence is CANSQGRLVPTDTQYF. In nucleotides, the CDR3 is TGCGCCAACAGCCAAGGCCGACTAGTCCCCACAGATACGCAGTATTTT.

Points on this clonotype: A single base separates this from a much larger clone, so it may be a read error. The rearrangement links TRBV20-1 to TRBJ2-7; D call uncertain. Germline CDR1 and CDR2: DFQATT and SNEGSKA (reference sequence). The CDR3 sequence is 12 residues long. V lost 3 bases and J lost 9, with 15 bases in between. This CDR3 is CSASGRATGQYF. CDR3 nucleotides: TGCAGTGCTAGTGGCCGAGCGACGGGGCAGTACTTC.